The present T cell receptor beta chain was sequenced within a study of radiotherapy plus CTLA-4 blockade in lung cancer. Those patients who had chemo-refractory metastatic non-small-cell lung cancer were given focal radiation along with CTLA-4 blockade through ipilimumab. In regard to this clone: Its antigen is unidentified.

The table came from immunoSEQ multiplex PCR; TCRdb's copy has only in-frame clones and leaves some out. The data contain 40,000 to 50,000 clones, roughly four fifths of them singletons. Germline V gene data show CDR1 as SGHTA and CDR2 as FQGTGA. Trimming removed 4 bases from V and 6 bases from J, with 14 bases in between. The length of the CDR3 is 14 residues. Whole-study results and caveats: Blood saw expansion of tumor-derived TCR clones after radiotherapy plus ipilimumab.

The chain couples TRBV7-3 to TRBJ2-3, with D maybe TRBD1 (5 bases). The sample consisted of peripheral blood, taken from a patient treated with radiotherapy plus ipilimumab. The clonotype comes from a human donor with non-small cell lung cancer who had stable disease on radiotherapy plus ipilimumab. The CDR3 DNA reads as TGTGCCAGCAGCTCCGAAGACAGATCCGATACGCAGTATTTT. It translates to CASSSEDRSDTQYF.